This T cell receptor (beta chain) derives from a study of cytomegalovirus exposure and HLA in healthy donors. Study as a whole: Researchers found that approximately 80% of just under 400 genotyped donors fell within the Caucasian-associated ancestry cluster.

The germline gives CDR1 SEHNR, CDR2 FQNEAQ (reference sequence). Trimming at V came to 0 bases and at J to 3 bases, leaving 8 bases not matched to a gene. This CDR3 comprises 19 residues. A multiplex PCR was run with 60 Vbeta primers and 13 Jbeta primers. Assay used: immunoSEQ multiplex PCR; TCRdb lists only in-frame clones, some missing. The data hold tens of thousands of clones, with about 66% observed a single time. The genes are TRBV7-9 and TRBJ1-6; 10 positions match TRBD1. The sequence came from a woman between 45 and 60 years old in good health and CMV-seropositive. Sequenced material: PBMCs. The CDR3 sequence is CASSLAGTGVFYYNSPLHF. The CDR3, as DNA: TGTGCCAGCAGCTTAGCCGGGACAGGGGTCTTCTACTATAATTCACCCCTCCACTTT.